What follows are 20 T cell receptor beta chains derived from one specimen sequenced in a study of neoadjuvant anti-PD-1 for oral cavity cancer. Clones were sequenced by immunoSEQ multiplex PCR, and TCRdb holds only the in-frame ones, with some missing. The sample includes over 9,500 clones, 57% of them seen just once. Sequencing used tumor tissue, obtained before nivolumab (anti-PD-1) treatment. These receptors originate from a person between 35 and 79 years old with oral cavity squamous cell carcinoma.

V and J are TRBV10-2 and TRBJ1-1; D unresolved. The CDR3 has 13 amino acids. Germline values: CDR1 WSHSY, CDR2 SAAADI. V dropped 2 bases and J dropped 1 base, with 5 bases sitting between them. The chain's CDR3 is CASSEQANTEAFF. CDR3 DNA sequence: TGCGCCAGCAGTGAGCAGGCGAACACTGAAGCTTTCTTT.

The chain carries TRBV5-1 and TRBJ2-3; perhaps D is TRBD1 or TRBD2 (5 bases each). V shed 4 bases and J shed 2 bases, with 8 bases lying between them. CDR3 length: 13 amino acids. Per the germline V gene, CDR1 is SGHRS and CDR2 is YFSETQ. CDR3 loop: CASSLGTTDTQYF. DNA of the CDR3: TGCGCCAGCAGCCTCGGGACCACAGATACGCAGTATTTT.

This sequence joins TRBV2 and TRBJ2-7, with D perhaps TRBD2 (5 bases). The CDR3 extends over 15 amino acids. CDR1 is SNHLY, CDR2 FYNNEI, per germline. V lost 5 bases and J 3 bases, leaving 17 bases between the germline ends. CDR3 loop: CASSRPLVGVYEQYF. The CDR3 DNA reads TGTGCCAGCAGTCGCCCCCTGGTGGGAGTCTACGAGCAGTACTTC.

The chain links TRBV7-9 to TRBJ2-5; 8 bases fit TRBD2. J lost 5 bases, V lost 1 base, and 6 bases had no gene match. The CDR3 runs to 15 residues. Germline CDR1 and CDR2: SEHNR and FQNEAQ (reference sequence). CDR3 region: CASSLGAGDGETQYF. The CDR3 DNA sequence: TGTGCCAGCAGCTTAGGAGCGGGAGACGGTGAGACCCAGTACTTC.

CDR3 amino acids: CASSYRESTDTQYF. CDR3 DNA sequence: TGTGCCAGCAGCTACCGGGAGTCCACAGATACGCAGTATTTT. This chain uses TRBV7-9 with TRBJ2-3, with D perhaps TRBD2 (6 bases). The CDR3 sequence is 14 residues long. V was trimmed by 4 bases and J by 2 bases, leaving 10 bases between them. Germline CDR1 and CDR2: SEHNR and FQNEAQ (reference sequence).

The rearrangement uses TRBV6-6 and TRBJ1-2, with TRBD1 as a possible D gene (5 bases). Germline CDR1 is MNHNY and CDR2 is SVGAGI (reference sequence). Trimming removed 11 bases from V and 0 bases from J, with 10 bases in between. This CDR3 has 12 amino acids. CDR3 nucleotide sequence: TGTGCCGTTGGGGGAGCTAACTATGGCTACACCTTC. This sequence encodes CAVGGANYGYTF.

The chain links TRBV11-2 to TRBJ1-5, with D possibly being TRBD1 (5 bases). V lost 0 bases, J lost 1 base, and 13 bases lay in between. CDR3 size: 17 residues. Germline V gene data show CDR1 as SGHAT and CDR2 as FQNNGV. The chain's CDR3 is CASSLDQAGTSNQPQHF. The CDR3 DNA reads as TGTGCCAGCAGCTTAGATCAAGCGGGGACGAGCAATCAGCCCCAGCATTTT. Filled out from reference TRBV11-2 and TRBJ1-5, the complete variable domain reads EAGVAQSPRYKIIEKRQSVAFWCNPISGHATLYWYQQILGQGPKLLIQFQNNGVVDDSQLPKDRFSAERLKGVDSTLKIQPAKLEDSAVYLCASSLDQAGTSNQPQHFGDGTRLSIL.

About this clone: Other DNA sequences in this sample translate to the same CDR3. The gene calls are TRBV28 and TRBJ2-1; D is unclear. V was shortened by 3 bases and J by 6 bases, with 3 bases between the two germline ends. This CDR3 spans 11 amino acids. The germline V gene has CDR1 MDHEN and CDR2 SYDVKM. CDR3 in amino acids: CASSLSNEQFF. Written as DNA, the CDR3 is TGTGCCAGCAGTTTGAGCAATGAGCAGTTCTTC.

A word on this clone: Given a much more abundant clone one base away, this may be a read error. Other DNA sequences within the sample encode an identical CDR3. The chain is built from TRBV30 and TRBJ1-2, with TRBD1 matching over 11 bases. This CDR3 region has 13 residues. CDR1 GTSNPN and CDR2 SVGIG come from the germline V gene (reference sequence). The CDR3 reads CAWRRGQGDGYTF. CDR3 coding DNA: TGTGCCTGGAGAAGGGGACAGGGGGATGGCTACACCTTT.

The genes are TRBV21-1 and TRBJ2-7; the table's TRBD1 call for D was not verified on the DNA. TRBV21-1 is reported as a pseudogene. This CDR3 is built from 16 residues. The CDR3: CASSVLQGRVSYEQYF. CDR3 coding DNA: TGTGCCAGCAGCGTATTGCAGGGCCGGGTTTCCTACGAGCAGTACTTC.

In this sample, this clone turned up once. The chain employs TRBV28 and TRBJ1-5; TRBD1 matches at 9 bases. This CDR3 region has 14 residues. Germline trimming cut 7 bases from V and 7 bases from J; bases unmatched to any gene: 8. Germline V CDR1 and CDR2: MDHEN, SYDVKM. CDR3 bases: TGTGCCAGCAATTCCGGGACAGGGTTCCAGCCCCAGCATTTT. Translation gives CASNSGTGFQPQHF.

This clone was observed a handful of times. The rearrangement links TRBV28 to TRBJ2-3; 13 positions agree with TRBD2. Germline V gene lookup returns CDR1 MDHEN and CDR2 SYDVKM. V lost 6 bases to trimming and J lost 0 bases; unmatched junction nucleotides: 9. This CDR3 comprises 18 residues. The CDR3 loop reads CASSKTSGRSPSTDTQYF. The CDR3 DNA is TGTGCCAGCAGCAAGACTAGCGGGAGGAGTCCTAGCACAGATACGCAGTATTTT.

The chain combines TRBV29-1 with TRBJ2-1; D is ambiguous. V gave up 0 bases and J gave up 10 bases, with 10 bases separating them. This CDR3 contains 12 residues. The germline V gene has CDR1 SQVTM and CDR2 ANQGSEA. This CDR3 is CSVEDEDLEQFF. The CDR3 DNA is TGCAGCGTTGAAGATGAAGACCTAGAGCAGTTCTTC.

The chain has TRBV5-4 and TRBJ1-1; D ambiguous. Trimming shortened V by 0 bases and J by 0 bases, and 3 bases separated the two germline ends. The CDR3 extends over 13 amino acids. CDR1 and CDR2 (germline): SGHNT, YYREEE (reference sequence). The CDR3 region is CASSLEVNTEAFF. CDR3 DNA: TGTGCCAGCAGCTTGGAAGTGAACACTGAAGCTTTCTTT.

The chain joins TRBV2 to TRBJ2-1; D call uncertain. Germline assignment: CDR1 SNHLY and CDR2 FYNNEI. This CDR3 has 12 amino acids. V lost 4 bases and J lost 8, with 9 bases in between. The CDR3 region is CASSAKRDEQFF. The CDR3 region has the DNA TGTGCCAGCAGTGCAAAAAGAGATGAGCAGTTCTTC. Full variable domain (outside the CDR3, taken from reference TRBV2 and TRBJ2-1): EPEVTQTPSHQVTQMGQEVILRCVPISNHLYFYWYRQILGQKVEFLVSFYNNEISEKSEIFDDQFSVERPDGSNFTLKIRSTKLEDSAMYFCASSAKRDEQFFGPGTRLTVL.

The CDR3 loop reads CASSARHGGEETQYF. For the CDR3, the DNA is TGTGCCAGCAGCGCTCGTCACGGGGGCGAAGAGACCCAGTACTTC. The chain joins TRBV9 to TRBJ2-5, with D perhaps matching TRBD1 or TRBD2 (6 bases each). V lost 3 bases to trimming and J lost 3 bases, with 15 bases between them. The CDR3 totals 15 residues. Germline V gives CDR1 SGDLS, CDR2 YYNGEE.

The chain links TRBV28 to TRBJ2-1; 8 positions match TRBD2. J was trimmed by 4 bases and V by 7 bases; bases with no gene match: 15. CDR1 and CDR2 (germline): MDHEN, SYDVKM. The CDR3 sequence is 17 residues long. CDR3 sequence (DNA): TGTGCCAGCACCACCCGGGCCCAGCGGGAGTGGTACAATGAGCAGTTCTTC. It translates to CASTTRAQREWYNEQFF.

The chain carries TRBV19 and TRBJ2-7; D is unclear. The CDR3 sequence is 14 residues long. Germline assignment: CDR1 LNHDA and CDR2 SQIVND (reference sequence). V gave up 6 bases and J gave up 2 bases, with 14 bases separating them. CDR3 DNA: TGTGCCAGTAGCCCCACAGCGATTCCCTACGAGCAGTACTTC. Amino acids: CASSPTAIPYEQYF.

CDR3 bases: TGTGCCAGTAGTACCGGGACAGGGGGCGAGCAGTACTTC. Translation gives CASSTGTGGEQYF. The chain recombines TRBV19 with TRBJ2-7, with 11 bases fitting TRBD1. Trimming cost V 4 bases and J 6 bases; bases outside gene matches: 2. The CDR3 runs 13 residues. CDR1 and CDR2 (germline): LNHDA, SQIVND (reference sequence).

As DNA, the CDR3 is TGCAGTGCTAGTTCTTACAATGAGCAGTTCTTC. Residues: CSASSYNEQFF. J is TRBJ2-1 and V is TRBV20-1; no firm D call. Trimming took off 3 bases at V and 4 bases at J, with 4 bases between the two ends. Germline values: CDR1 DFQATT, CDR2 SNEGSKA (reference sequence). This CDR3 is 11 amino acids long.